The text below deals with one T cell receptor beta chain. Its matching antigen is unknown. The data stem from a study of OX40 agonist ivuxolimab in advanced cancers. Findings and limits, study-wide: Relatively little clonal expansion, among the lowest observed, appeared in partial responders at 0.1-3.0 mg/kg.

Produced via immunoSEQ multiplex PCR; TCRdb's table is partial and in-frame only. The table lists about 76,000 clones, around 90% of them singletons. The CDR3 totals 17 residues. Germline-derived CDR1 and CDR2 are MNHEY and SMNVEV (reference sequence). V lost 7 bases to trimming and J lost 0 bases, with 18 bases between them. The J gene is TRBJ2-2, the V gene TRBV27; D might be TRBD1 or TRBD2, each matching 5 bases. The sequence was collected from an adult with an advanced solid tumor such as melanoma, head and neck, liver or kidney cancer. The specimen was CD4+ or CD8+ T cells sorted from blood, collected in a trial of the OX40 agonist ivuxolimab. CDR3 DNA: TGTGCCAGCATTAGCTATGGGGGATATGCGAACACCGGGGAGCTGTTTTTT. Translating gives CASISYGGYANTGELFF.